The TCR beta chain under discussion was sequenced for a study of blood T cell repertoires in COVID-19. Looking at the study overall: T cells, B-cell-depleted T cells, or PBMCs supplied cDNA or gDNA.

One Seattle source followed patients from active infection through their disease course. Authors' methods: Nucleated cell counts were estimated from reference gene primer amplification. Sequencing used immunoSEQ multiplex PCR; TCRdb keeps in-frame clones, though not all of them. That table is the source of V, J and clone size, and D and trimming were worked out from the DNA. The top ten hold over 0.3% of the sample, which has about 44,000 clones, 85% to 95% seen once. J was trimmed by 3 bases and V by 6 bases; bases with no gene match: 7. The germline CDR1 and CDR2 sequences are LNHNV and YYDKDF (reference sequence). This CDR3 has 15 residues.

Specimen: peripheral blood. The rearrangement joins TRBV15 to TRBJ1-4; 7 nucleotides align to TRBD1. This sequence originates from a man aged 45-65 years with COVID-19, enrolled during active disease. In DNA form, the CDR3 reads TGTGCCACCAGGGATAGTACAGGGGCTAATGAAAAACTGTTTTTT. This translates into CATRDSTGANEKLFF.